A selection of T cell receptor beta chains follows, all from one sample in a study of OX40 agonist ivuxolimab in advanced cancers. Here immunoSEQ multiplex PCR was the method, and the copy in TCRdb shows in-frame clones only, minus some. The data hold 80,000 to 100,000 clones, with around nine tenths observed a single time. Source: CD4+ or CD8+ T cells sorted from blood, taken in a trial of the OX40 agonist ivuxolimab. Receptors were obtained from an adult with an advanced solid tumor such as melanoma, head and neck, liver or kidney cancer. CDR3s include the opening cysteine and the closing phenylalanine or tryptophan. The D gene is left open where the match is weak. Size tells how often a clone was seen (once, few, many) or the class of an expanded clone, and some rows leave it out.

d_gene	v_gene	abundance	len	j_gene	CDR3nt	CDR3aa
.	TRBV6-1	.	14	TRBJ1-3	TGTGCCAGCAGGGAACAGCCGTCTGGAAACACCATATATTTT	CASREQPSGNTIYF
.	TRBV7-2	.	13	TRBJ1-2	TGTGCCAGCAGCTCTGGACAGAACTATGGCTACACCTTC	CASSSGQNYGYTF
.	TRBV10-3	.	14	TRBJ2-2	TGTGCCATCAGCCGGGGTCCTTCCACCGGGGAGCTGTTTTTT	CAISRGPSTGELFF
.	TRBV18	once	13	TRBJ2-1	TGTGCCAGCTCACCTCAGGGTTACAATGAGCAGTTCTTC	CASSPQGYNEQFF
TRBD2	TRBV19	.	15	TRBJ2-1	TGTGCCAGTAGCCCACTGGGGGGGTTATACAATGAGCAGTTCTTC	CASSPLGGLYNEQFF
.	TRBV4-3	few	16	TRBJ2-2	TGCGCCAGCAGCCAAGACAGGGGGGTTGGAACCGGGGAGCTGTTTTTT	CASSQDRGVGTGELFF
.	TRBV7-8	few	13	TRBJ1-2	TGTGCCAGCAGCTTAGACGTTGCGGGAGGCTACACCTTC	CASSLDVAGGYTF
.	TRBV10-2	.	12	TRBJ1-5	TGCGCCAGCAGTGAGATGGTGAGAAGCGTTCATTTT	CASSEMVRSVHF
.	TRBV2	.	15	TRBJ2-6	TGTGCCAGCAGTGAAACCAGCTCTGGGGCCAACGTCCTGACTTTC	CASSETSSGANVLTF
.	TRBV6-1	.	13	TRBJ1-1	TGTGCCAGCATGGTGCGCGGCACCACTGAAGCTTTCTTT	CASMVRGTTEAFF
.	TRBV5-1	.	14	TRBJ2-5	TGCGCCAGCAGCCCCGCAGGGTCGGAAGAGACCCAGTACTTC	CASSPAGSEETQYF
.	TRBV7-2	.	16	TRBJ1-5	TGTGCCAGCAGCTTAGAGGGGACACGTGGGAATCAGCCCCAGCATTTT	CASSLEGTRGNQPQHF
.	TRBV7-2	.	15	TRBJ2-3	TGTGCCAGCGGTAGTGCGGGGTCAATCACAGATACGCAGTATTTT	CASGSAGSITDTQYF
.	TRBV11-2	.	15	TRBJ2-3	TGTGCCAGCAGCCCGTACACCGATAGCACAGATACGCAGTATTTT	CASSPYTDSTDTQYF
TRBD1	TRBV10-3	.	15	TRBJ1-2	TGTGCCACCGCGGCAGGGGGGCTTCACCGTCTGGACTACACCTTC	CATAAGGLHRLDYTF
.	TRBV6-4	.	15	TRBJ2-2	TGTGCCAGCAGTGCAATGGGGGGAGACACCGGGGAGCTGTTTTTT	CASSAMGGDTGELFF
TRBD2	TRBV5-1	few	16	TRBJ2-3	TGCGCCAGCAGCCAATCACTAGCGCCGGGCACAGATACGCAGTATTTT	CASSQSLAPGTDTQYF
.	TRBV5-6	.	18	TRBJ1-4	TGTGCCAGCAGCTTGTCAATGGTAGGGTTCAGGTTCGGTGAAAAACTGTTTTTT	CASSLSMVGFRFGEKLFF
.	TRBV6-5	.	13	TRBJ1-6	TGTGCCAGCAGTTACCAGGGCACGACACCCCTCCACTTT	CASSYQGTTPLHF
TRBD1	TRBV11-1	few	15	TRBJ2-7	TGTGCCAGCAGCTTAATACAGGGGGTCTCCTACGAGCAGTACTTC	CASSLIQGVSYEQYF
.	TRBV21-1	.	20	TRBJ1-3	TGTGCCAGCAGCTCAGTGCAGTCCGGGACAGGTCGGGGAAGGGTTAAGACCATATATTTT	CASSSVQSGTGRGRVKTIYF
.	TRBV7-2	.	13	TRBJ1-1	TGTGCCAGCAGCTTAGCAGAGAACACTGAAGCTTTCTTT	CASSLAENTEAFF
TRBD1	TRBV2	.	14	TRBJ1-2	TGTGCCAGCAGTCGACTACAGGGGGACTATGGCTACACCTTC	CASSRLQGDYGYTF
.	TRBV5-1	.	14	TRBJ2-7	TGCGCCAGCAGCTTAGGACAGACTTTTTACGAGCAGTACTTC	CASSLGQTFYEQYF
.	TRBV18	.	12	TRBJ2-7	TGTGCCAGCTCACCGGCGGACTACGAGCAGTACTTC	CASSPADYEQYF
TRBD2	TRBV2	once	14	TRBJ2-2	TGTGCCGGGGGAGCGGGGGGCTCCACCGGGGAGCTGTTTTTT	CAGGAGGSTGELFF
.	TRBV29-1	few	10	TRBJ1-1	TGCAGCGTGGCGGATACTGAAGCTTTCTTT	CSVADTEAFF
TRBD1	TRBV5-4	.	17	TRBJ1-6	TGTGCCAGCAGCGTCGGACAGGGGGCAGTTTATAATTCACCCCTCCACTTT	CASSVGQGAVYNSPLHF